Listed below are T cell receptor beta chains from one sample, sequenced in a study of shared clonotypes between healthy human individuals. Data came from immunoSEQ multiplex PCR; TCRdb stores just in-frame clones and leaves some out. The top ten hold more than 0.35% of the sample, which has 2 million to 3 million clones, approximately 94% seen once. The sequenced material came from naive CD4+ T cells from PBMCs. These receptors were obtained from a man younger than 35 in good health. Some clones in this sample may be carry-over from other donors' samples. The CDR3 runs from the conserved cysteine through the conserved F or W. D genes are given only for firm matches. The size entry is marked missing in some rows and otherwise reads once, few, many or a size class.

size: once
D: NA
V: TRBV7-9
J: TRBJ1-4
DNA: TGTGCCAGCAGCTTTCGACAGACTAATGAAAAACTGTTTTTT
CDR3: CASSFRQTNEKLFF

size: NA
D: TRBD1
V: TRBV6-6
J: TRBJ1-5
DNA: TGTGCCAGCAGTCAACGACAGGGTTCCAATCAGCCCCAGCATTTT
CDR3: CASSQRQGSNQPQHF

size: NA
D: NA
V: TRBV28
J: TRBJ1-3
DNA: TGTGCCAGCAGTACGGGGGGGGCTAGGAACACCATATATTTT
CDR3: CASSTGGARNTIYF

size: NA
D: NA
V: TRBV5-8
J: TRBJ1-6
DNA: TGTGCCAGCAGCTTACGGGCGTCACCCCTCCACTTT
CDR3: CASSLRASPLHF

size: NA
D: TRBD1
V: TRBV18
J: TRBJ1-6
DNA: TGTGCCAGCTCGCTCAACCGGGACAGTTATAATTCACCCCTCCACTTT
CDR3: CASSLNRDSYNSPLHF

size: once
D: TRBD2
V: TRBV10-2
J: TRBJ2-1
DNA: TGCGCCAGCAGAAGGATGACTAGCGGGAGTGACAATGAGCAGTTCTTC
CDR3: CASRRMTSGSDNEQFF

size: NA
D: TRBD1
V: TRBV28
J: TRBJ2-1
DNA: TGTGCCAGCATATCGGTTAACAGGGGCAATGAGCAGTTCTTC
CDR3: CASISVNRGNEQFF

size: once
D: NA
V: TRBV18
J: TRBJ2-5
DNA: TGTGCCAGCTCACGAGATAGGCAAGAGACCCAGTACTTC
CDR3: CASSRDRQETQYF

size: NA
D: NA
V: TRBV28
J: TRBJ1-5
DNA: TGTGCCAGCAGTCCCTGGGCGGTTGGGCAGCCCCAGCATTTT
CDR3: CASSPWAVGQPQHF

size: NA
D: TRBD2
V: TRBV27
J: TRBJ2-7
DNA: TGTGCCACCAAGGGCGGGAGTACATACGAGCAGTACTTC
CDR3: CATKGGSTYEQYF

size: NA
D: NA
V: TRBV6-1
J: TRBJ1-5
DNA: TGTGCCAGCAGTGAAGGTATATATAGCAATCAGCCCCAGCATTTT
CDR3: CASSEGIYSNQPQHF

size: NA
D: TRBD1
V: TRBV30
J: TRBJ2-5
DNA: TGTGCCTGGATGGGGAAGGACAGGGGGCTACAAGAGACCCAGTACTTC
CDR3: CAWMGKDRGLQETQYF

size: NA
D: TRBD2
V: TRBV9
J: TRBJ2-1
DNA: TGTGCCAGCAGCGTAGGGGTTACTAGCGCCGCCTACAATGAGCAGTTCTTC
CDR3: CASSVGVTSAAYNEQFF

size: NA
D: NA
V: TRBV4-1
J: TRBJ2-1
DNA: TGCGCCAGCAGCCGACTTCCGGTCGGGCTAGAGGACAATGAGCAGTTCTTC
CDR3: CASSRLPVGLEDNEQFF

size: NA
D: TRBD2
V: TRBV11-2
J: TRBJ2-1
DNA: TGTGCCAGCAGCTTAGAGAATCCTAGCGGCTACAATGAGCAGTTCTTC
CDR3: CASSLENPSGYNEQFF

size: NA
D: NA
V: TRBV18
J: TRBJ1-3
DNA: TGTGCCAGCTCACCAGGGGCGGGATCGAACACCATATATTTT
CDR3: CASSPGAGSNTIYF

size: NA
D: TRBD1
V: TRBV5-1
J: TRBJ2-1
DNA: TGCGCCAGCAGCTTGGGACAGGGGGCTTTCTCCTACAATGAGCAGTTCTTC
CDR3: CASSLGQGAFSYNEQFF

size: NA
D: NA
V: TRBV7-8
J: TRBJ2-7
DNA: TGTGCCAGCAGCTTAGCCGGCAGCCTCTACGAGCAGTACTTC
CDR3: CASSLAGSLYEQYF

size: NA
D: NA
V: TRBV18
J: TRBJ2-3
DNA: TGTGCCAGCTCACCACGCGGGGAGGATACGCAGTATTTT
CDR3: CASSPRGEDTQYF

size: NA
D: NA
V: TRBV20-1
J: TRBJ2-2
DNA: TGCAGTGCCCTAGGCGGGGAGCTGTTTTTT
CDR3: CSALGGELFF

size: once
D: NA
V: TRBV7-2
J: TRBJ1-5
DNA: TGTGCCAGCAGCTTAGAGGCACTGGGGCCCCAGCATTTT
CDR3: CASSLEALGPQHF

size: once
D: NA
V: TRBV5-4
J: TRBJ2-1
DNA: TGTGCCAGCAGCCCTATTAGTAGCCATGAGCAGTTCTTC
CDR3: CASSPISSHEQFF

size: once
D: TRBD1
V: TRBV2
J: TRBJ2-2
DNA: TGTGCCAGCAGTCCGACAGGGGGTTACACCGGGGAGCTGTTTTTT
CDR3: CASSPTGGYTGELFF

size: NA
D: NA
V: TRBV29-1
J: TRBJ1-2
DNA: TGCAGCGTAGAAGAAGGTCGGGGGAACTATGGCTACACCTTC
CDR3: CSVEEGRGNYGYTF

size: NA
D: NA
V: TRBV6-1
J: TRBJ1-5
DNA: TGTGCCAGCACACCATCATTAGCAGATCAGCCCCAGCATTTT
CDR3: CASTPSLADQPQHF

size: NA
D: NA
V: TRBV11-2
J: TRBJ1-5
DNA: TGTGCCAGCAGCCGTGCGGAGTCTAAAGGGGCTCAGCCCCAGCATTTT
CDR3: CASSRAESKGAQPQHF

size: NA
D: NA
V: TRBV18
J: TRBJ1-1
DNA: TGTGCCAGCTCACCAAGGGTACCAACAGGGACGGGTAACACTGAAGCTTTCTTT
CDR3: CASSPRVPTGTGNTEAFF

size: once
D: TRBD2
V: TRBV29-1
J: TRBJ2-2
DNA: TGCAGCGTGCTTCTAGCGGCGAACACCGGGGAGCTGTTTTTT
CDR3: CSVLLAANTGELFF